This T cell receptor beta chain was profiled in a study of somatic mutations in cytotoxic T cells in rheumatoid arthritis. How the authors handled the data: Rarely, patient CD8+ clones larger than 1% corresponded to published virus-specific TCRB sequences. The data were produced by immunoSEQ multiplex PCR, yet TCRdb's version contains in-frame clones alone and is incomplete. V and J calls plus clone size are reproduced from that table; the DNA served to infer D and trimming. The sample has roughly 15,000 clones, approximately 84% seen once; the top ten hold approximately 19%. A remark on this clone: Its antigen remains unidentified.

J was trimmed by 4 bases and V by 5 bases; bases with no gene match: 9. Germline V CDR1 and CDR2: SGHDT, YYEEEE. The CDR3 totals 16 residues. The investigators isolated CD4+ and CD8+ cells by positive magnetic bead selection and checked their purity by flow cytometry. Study outcomes and limitations: Statistically, CD8+ T-cell clonality was not significantly distinct between individuals with rheumatoid arthritis and age-matched healthy controls.

The sequence was obtained from an adult with rheumatoid arthritis. The chain has TRBV5-6 and TRBJ2-2, with 9 bases identical to TRBD2. Sequencing used CD8+ T cells sorted from blood. The CDR3 is CASSFSSGSVTGELFF. The CDR3 nucleotides are TGTGCCAGCAGTTTCAGTAGCGGGAGTGTCACCGGGGAGCTGTTTTTT.